Listed below are T cell receptor beta chains from one sample, sequenced in a study of T-cell reconstitution after alpha-beta-depleted transplantation in children. TCRdb fed the PCR reads into MiXCR, producing one record per CDR3 protein. This repertoire shows hundreds of thousands of distinct CDR3 sequences, 20% to 25% found once; its top ten account for about 14%. This specimen was PBMCs, mostly from graft donor cells, taken 360 days after TCRalphabeta/CD19-depleted stem cell transplant. These receptors were collected from a boy younger than two who had a stem cell transplant for acute myeloid leukemia, so the T cells may come from the graft donor. Both conserved end residues are part of each CDR3. D genes are given only for firm matches. Clone size is given for some rows only: seen once, a few or many times, or a class if the clone is expanded.

j_call clone_size v_call d_call cdr3_aa cdr3_nt
TRBJ2-7 - TRBV20-1 TRBD2 CSAHERGGEQYF TGCAGTGCTCATGAGCGGGGGGGCGAGCAGTACTTC
TRBJ1-2 - TRBV12-3/TRBV12-4 TRBD1 CASTQGGQGGNYGYTF TGTGCCAGCACCCAAGGGGGACAGGGGGGTAACTATGGCTACACCTTC
TRBJ2-5 - TRBV20-1 - CSARMGRDQETQYF TGCAGTGCTAGAATGGGCAGGGACCAAGAGACCCAGTACTTC
TRBJ2-1 - TRBV5-1 - CASSSGPGGGNEQFF TGCGCCAGCAGCTCGGGGCCCGGAGGTGGAAATGAGCAGTTCTTC
TRBJ2-5 - TRBV25-1 TRBD2 CASSGERGGWGETQYF TGTGCCAGCAGTGGTGAACGGGGGGGCTGGGGGGAGACCCAGTACTTC
TRBJ1-1 many TRBV29-1 - CSVEALLWGTEAFF TGCAGCGTTGAAGCCCTTCTGTGGGGGACTGAAGCTTTCTTT
TRBJ2-2 many TRBV6-5 TRBD2 CASSYSRGSFYRELFF TGTGCCAGCAGTTACTCGCGGGGGAGTTTTTACAGGGAGCTGTTTTTT
TRBJ2-2 - TRBV6-5 - CASRSSYTGELFF TGTGCCAGCAGATCCTCGTACACCGGGGAGCTGTTTTTT
TRBJ2-5 few TRBV29-1 TRBD1 CSVARQGETQYF TGCAGCGTTGCTCGACAGGGCGAGACCCAGTACTTC
TRBJ1-1 many TRBV29-1 - CSVGPDPGEAFF TGCAGCGTTGGCCCGGACCCGGGCGAAGCTTTCTTT
TRBJ2-1 few TRBV4-3 TRBD2 CASSQHPGLAGGHSYNEQFF TGCGCCAGCAGCCAGCACCCTGGCCTAGCGGGGGGCCACTCCTACAATGAGCAGTTCTTC
TRBJ2-6 many TRBV20-1 - CSASRDSGANVLTF TGCAGTGCTTCAAGGGACTCTGGGGCCAACGTCCTGACTTTC
TRBJ2-3 - TRBV19 TRBD2 CASSMRGGISTDTQYF TGTGCCAGTAGTATGCGCGGGGGGATTAGCACAGATACGCAGTATTTT
TRBJ1-1 - TRBV6-5 TRBD1 CASSYSIRQGSGSEDEAFF TGTGCCAGCAGTTACTCGATTCGACAGGGTTCGGGGAGTGAAGATGAAGCTTTCTTT
TRBJ2-4 many TRBV5-6 TRBD1 CASSRQGDLKNIQYF TGTGCCAGCAGCAGACAGGGGGATCTCAAAAACATTCAGTACTTC
TRBJ1-2 few TRBV20-1 TRBD1 CSATRDRGYGYTF TGCAGTGCTACGCGGGACAGGGGGTATGGCTACACCTTC
TRBJ2-3 many TRBV12-3/TRBV12-4 TRBD2 CASESTPLAASTDTQYF TGTGCCAGCGAGAGCACCCCCCTAGCGGCAAGCACAGATACGCAGTATTTT
TRBJ2-3 - TRBV4-1 - CASNQVSLEAEYF TGCGCCAGCAACCAAGTCTCCCTTGAGGCGGAGTATTTT
TRBJ2-7 few TRBV12-3/TRBV12-4 TRBD1 CASSDRVGDTYEQYF TGTGCCAGCAGTGACAGGGTAGGGGATACCTACGAGCAGTACTTC
TRBJ2-1 few TRBV6-2/TRBV6-3 - CASSSGTRPMSYNEQFF TGTGCCAGCAGTTCCGGGACACGTCCAATGTCCTACAATGAGCAGTTCTTC
TRBJ2-3 - TRBV10-3 TRBD2 CAISEYSSGGAPDTQYF TGTGCCATCAGTGAATATAGTAGCGGGGGGGCCCCAGATACGCAGTATTTT
TRBJ1-2 many TRBV24-1 - CATSGSGYGYTF TGTGCCACCAGTGGATCAGGGTATGGCTACACCTTC
TRBJ1-1 once TRBV18 - CASSAIGTEAFF TGTGCCAGCTCAGCCATAGGAACTGAAGCTTTCTTT
TRBJ2-5 few TRBV5-8 TRBD1 CASSPWTGQGETQYF TGTGCCAGCAGCCCGTGGACAGGTCAGGGGGAGACCCAGTACTTC
TRBJ2-2 many TRBV7-2 - CASSLTSIEVPGELFF TGTGCCAGCAGCTTAACCAGCATCGAGGTTCCCGGGGAGCTGTTTTTT
TRBJ2-7 - TRBV6-2/TRBV6-3 - CASSYTGGVNEQYF TGTGCCAGCAGTTACACCGGGGGCGTCAACGAGCAGTACTTC
TRBJ2-5 few TRBV29-1 TRBD2 CSVESRGVAGETQYF TGCAGCGTTGAGAGTAGAGGGGTAGCGGGAGAGACCCAGTACTTC
TRBJ2-1 - TRBV7-8 TRBD1 CASSEGTGRLDEQFF TGTGCCAGCAGCGAAGGGACAGGGAGACTCGATGAGCAGTTCTTC
TRBJ2-2 - TRBV30 - CAWADRVKGGTGELFF TGTGCCTGGGCAGACAGGGTAAAGGGAGGGACCGGGGAGCTGTTTTTT
TRBJ2-1 - TRBV3-1 - CASSLFGRGTGQYNERFF -
TRBJ1-2 many TRBV5-1 TRBD1 CASSLTGASYTF TGCGCCAGCAGCTTGACAGGGGCCAGCTACACCTTC
TRBJ2-1 few TRBV7-2 TRBD1 CASSFRQGARYEQFF TGTGCCAGCAGCTTCCGACAGGGGGCGAGGTATGAGCAGTTCTTC